This TCR beta chain was sequenced for a study of identical twins. MiXCR was run by TCRdb on the 5' RACE reads, yielding one entry per CDR3 protein. The sample includes about 240,000 distinct CDR3 sequences, 12% seen only once; the top ten take more than 3.5%. Germline CDR1 and CDR2: SGHDN and FVKESK. V lost 0 bases and J lost 6, with 8 bases in between. The CDR3 covers 13 residues. This clonotype was seen only a few times. The data were also submitted as part of a second study, on yellow fever vaccine responses in identical twins. That study reports: Reports say the vaccine T cell response in twins looked partly convergent and partly personalized.

This clonotype was obtained from a woman under 30 in good health. Specimen: memory (CD45RO+) T cells sorted from blood. The gene calls are TRBV14 and TRBJ1-1; D is unclear. The CDR3 sequence: CASSQDLVAEAFF. CDR3 bases: TGTGCCAGCAGCCAAGATCTGGTAGCTGAAGCTTTCTTT.